The rows below give T cell receptor beta chains drawn from one sample of a study of identical twins. MiXCR, applied by TCRdb to the 5' RACE reads, yields one record per CDR3 protein. There are fewer than 550,000 distinct CDR3 sequences in the sample; about 16% occur only once, and more than 0.4% lies in the top ten. This sample also appeared in a second study, on yellow fever vaccine responses in identical twins.

The specimen was CD4+ T cells sorted from blood. The receptors derive from a woman younger than 35 in good health. Each CDR3 is given with its conserved first and last residue. D genes are given only for firm matches. The listing skips clone size in some rows; elsewhere it reads once, few, many or a size class.

V gene,J gene,clone size,D gene,CDR3 protein,CDR3 DNA
TRBV7-9,TRBJ2-3,few,.,CASNPSRGYTDTQYF,TGTGCCAGCAACCCATCGAGAGGGTACACAGATACGCAGTATTTT
TRBV5-1,TRBJ2-1,many,TRBD2,CASSSRQRGDYYNEQFF,TGCGCCAGCAGCTCGCGGCAGCGGGGGGATTACTACAATGAGCAGTTCTTC
TRBV19,TRBJ1-1,few,.,CASSMVGVMNTEAFF,TGTGCCAGTAGTATGGTCGGGGTTATGAACACTGAAGCTTTCTTT
TRBV6-1,TRBJ2-3,.,TRBD2,CASGRLAHPSSTDTQYF,TGTGCCAGCGGGAGACTAGCCCACCCCTCTAGCACAGATACGCAGTATTTT
TRBV6-5,TRBJ2-1,.,TRBD2,CASSYPRGGAYNEQFF,TGTGCCAGCAGTTACCCGCGCGGGGGGGCCTACAATGAGCAGTTCTTC
TRBV14,TRBJ2-1,many,.,CASSQRVRGHQIYEQFF,TGTGCCAGCAGCCAGCGCGTTCGGGGACACCAAATCTATGAGCAGTTCTTC
TRBV5-5,TRBJ1-2,few,.,CASSLGGRADYGYTF,TGTGCCAGCAGCTTGGGGGGACGGGCAGACTATGGCTACACCTTC
TRBV9,TRBJ1-2,few,.,CASSLHMGQNYGYTF,TGTGCCAGCAGCCTACACATGGGTCAGAACTATGGCTACACCTTC
TRBV7-9,TRBJ2-4,few,.,CASSLGGFYPNF,TGTGCCAGCAGCTTAGGGGGCTTTTATCCGAACTTC
TRBV10-3,TRBJ2-3,.,.,CAISGGSRTDTQYF,TGTGCCATCAGTGGTGGTAGCAGGACAGATACGCAGTATTTT
TRBV5-1,TRBJ2-1,.,.,CASSPMAGGLGEQFF,TGCGCCAGCAGCCCTATGGCAGGGGGGTTAGGTGAGCAGTTCTTC
TRBV10-3,TRBJ2-3,.,TRBD1,CAISGGGPDTQYF,TGTGCCATCAGTGGAGGGGGCCCAGATACGCAGTATTTT
TRBV6-1,TRBJ1-5,few,TRBD1,CASSEQGASGNQPQHF,TGTGCCAGCAGTGAACAGGGGGCATCTGGCAATCAGCCCCAGCATTTT